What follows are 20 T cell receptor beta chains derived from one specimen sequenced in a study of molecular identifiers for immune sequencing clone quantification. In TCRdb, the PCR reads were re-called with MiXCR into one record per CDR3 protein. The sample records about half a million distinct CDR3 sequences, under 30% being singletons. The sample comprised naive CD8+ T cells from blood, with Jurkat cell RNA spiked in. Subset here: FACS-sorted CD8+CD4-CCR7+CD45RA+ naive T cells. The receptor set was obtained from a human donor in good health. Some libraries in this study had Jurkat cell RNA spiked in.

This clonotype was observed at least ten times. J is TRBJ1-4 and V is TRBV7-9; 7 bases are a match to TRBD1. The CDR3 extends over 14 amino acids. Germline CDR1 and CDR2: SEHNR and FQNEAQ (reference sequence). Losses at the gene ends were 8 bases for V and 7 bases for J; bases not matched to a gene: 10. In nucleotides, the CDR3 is TGTGCCAGCGCTAAGACAGGGTTGGGTGAAAAACTGTTTTTT. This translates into CASAKTGLGEKLFF. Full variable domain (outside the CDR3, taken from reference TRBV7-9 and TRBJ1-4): DTGVSQNPRHKITKRGQNVTFRCDPISEHNRLYWYRQTLGQGPEFLTYFQNEAQLEKSRLLSDRFSAERPKGSFSTLEIQRTEQGDSAMYLCASAKTGLGEKLFFGSGTQLSVL.

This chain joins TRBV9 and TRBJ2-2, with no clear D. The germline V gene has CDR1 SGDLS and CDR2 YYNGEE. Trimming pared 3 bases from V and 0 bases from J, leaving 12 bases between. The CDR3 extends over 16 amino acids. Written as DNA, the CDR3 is TGTGCCAGCAGCGACCGGGCCTCCCCGAACACCGGGGAGCTGTTTTTT. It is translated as CASSDRASPNTGELFF.

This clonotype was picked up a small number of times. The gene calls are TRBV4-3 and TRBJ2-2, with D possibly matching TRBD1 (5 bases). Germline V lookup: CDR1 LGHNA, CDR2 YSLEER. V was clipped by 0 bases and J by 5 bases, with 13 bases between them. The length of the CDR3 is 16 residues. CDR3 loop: CASSQESAGLTGELFF. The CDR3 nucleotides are TGCGCCAGCAGCCAAGAGTCGGCAGGGCTGACCGGGGAGCTGTTTTTT.

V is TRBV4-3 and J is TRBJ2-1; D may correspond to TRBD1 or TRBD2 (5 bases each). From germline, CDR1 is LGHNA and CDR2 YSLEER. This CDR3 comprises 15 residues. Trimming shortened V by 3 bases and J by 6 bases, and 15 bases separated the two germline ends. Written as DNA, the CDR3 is TGCGCCAGCAGCCAGGGGGTAGGGAAGGTCAATGAGCAGTTCTTC. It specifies CASSQGVGKVNEQFF.

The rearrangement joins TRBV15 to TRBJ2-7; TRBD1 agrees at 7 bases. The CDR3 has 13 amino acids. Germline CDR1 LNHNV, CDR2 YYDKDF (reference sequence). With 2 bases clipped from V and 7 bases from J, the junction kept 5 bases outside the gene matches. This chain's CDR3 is CATSRTRGQEQYF. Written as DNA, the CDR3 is TGTGCCACCAGCAGAACCAGGGGACAGGAGCAGTACTTC.

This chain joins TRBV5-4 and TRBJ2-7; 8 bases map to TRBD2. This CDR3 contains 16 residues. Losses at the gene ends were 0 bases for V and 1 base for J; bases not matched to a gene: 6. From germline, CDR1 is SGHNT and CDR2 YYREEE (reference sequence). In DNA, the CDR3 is TGTGCCAGCAGCTTGGAGCGGGGGTTGAGGTCCTACGAGCAGTACTTC. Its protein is CASSLERGLRSYEQYF.

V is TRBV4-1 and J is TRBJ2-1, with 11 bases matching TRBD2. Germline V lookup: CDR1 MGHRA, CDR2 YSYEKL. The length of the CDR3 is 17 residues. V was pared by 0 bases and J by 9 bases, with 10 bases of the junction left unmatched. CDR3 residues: CASSQDRSVAGGPEQFF. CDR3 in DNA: TGCGCCAGCAGCCAAGATCGATCGGTAGCGGGAGGGCCTGAGCAGTTCTTC.

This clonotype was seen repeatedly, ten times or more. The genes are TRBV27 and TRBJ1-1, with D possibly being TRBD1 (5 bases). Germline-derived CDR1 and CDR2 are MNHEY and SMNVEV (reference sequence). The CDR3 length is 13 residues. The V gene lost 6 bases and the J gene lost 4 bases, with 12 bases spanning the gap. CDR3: CASSERGVTEAFF. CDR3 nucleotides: TGTGCCAGCAGCGAACGGGGGGTCACTGAAGCTTTCTTT.

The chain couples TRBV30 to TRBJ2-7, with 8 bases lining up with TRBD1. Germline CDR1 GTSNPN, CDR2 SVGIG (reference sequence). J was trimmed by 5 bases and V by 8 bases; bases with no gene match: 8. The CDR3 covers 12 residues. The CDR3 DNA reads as TGTGCCACGGACAGGGCTAATGACGAGCAGTACTTC. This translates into CATDRANDEQYF.

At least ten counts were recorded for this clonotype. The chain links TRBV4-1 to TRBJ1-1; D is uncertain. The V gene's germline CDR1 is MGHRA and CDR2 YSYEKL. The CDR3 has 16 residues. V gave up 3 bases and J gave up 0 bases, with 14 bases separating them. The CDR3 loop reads CASSHPWIAVNTEAFF. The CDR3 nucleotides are TGCGCCAGCAGCCACCCCTGGATAGCCGTGAACACTGAAGCTTTCTTT.

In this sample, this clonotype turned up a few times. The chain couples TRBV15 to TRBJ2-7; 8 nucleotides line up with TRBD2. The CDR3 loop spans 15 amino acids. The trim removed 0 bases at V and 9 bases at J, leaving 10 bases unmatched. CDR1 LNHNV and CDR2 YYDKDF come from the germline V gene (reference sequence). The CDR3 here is CATSRDWSGSSVQYF. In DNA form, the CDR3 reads TGTGCCACCAGCAGAGATTGGAGCGGGAGCTCAGTGCAGTACTTC.

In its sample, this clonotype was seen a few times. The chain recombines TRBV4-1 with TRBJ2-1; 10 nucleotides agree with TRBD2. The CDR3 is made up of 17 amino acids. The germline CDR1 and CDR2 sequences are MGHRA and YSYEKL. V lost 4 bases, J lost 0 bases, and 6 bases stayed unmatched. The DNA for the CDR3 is TGCGCCAGCAGCCCGGGACTAGCGACCAGCTCCTACAATGAGCAGTTCTTC. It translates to CASSPGLATSSYNEQFF.

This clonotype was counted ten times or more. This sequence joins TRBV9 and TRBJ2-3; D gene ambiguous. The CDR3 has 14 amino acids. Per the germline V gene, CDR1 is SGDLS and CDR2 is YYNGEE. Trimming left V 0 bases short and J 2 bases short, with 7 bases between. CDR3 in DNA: TGTGCCAGCAGCGTAGTAGACCCCACAGATACGCAGTATTTT. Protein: CASSVVDPTDTQYF.

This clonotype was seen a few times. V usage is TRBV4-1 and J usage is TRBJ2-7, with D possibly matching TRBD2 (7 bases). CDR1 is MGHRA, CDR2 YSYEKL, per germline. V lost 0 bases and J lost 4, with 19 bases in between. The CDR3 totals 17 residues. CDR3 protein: CASSQDLKRGRGYEQYF. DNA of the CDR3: TGCGCCAGCAGCCAAGATCTGAAGCGGGGAAGGGGGTACGAGCAGTACTTC.

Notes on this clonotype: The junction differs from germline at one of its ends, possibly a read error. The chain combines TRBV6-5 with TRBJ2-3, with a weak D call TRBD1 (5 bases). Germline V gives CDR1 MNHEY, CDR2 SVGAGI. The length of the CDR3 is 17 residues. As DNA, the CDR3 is TGTGCCAGCAGACCCATCCCTTTTGGGGCGCTTCAAGATACGCAGTGTTTT. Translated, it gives CASRPIPFGALQDTQCF.

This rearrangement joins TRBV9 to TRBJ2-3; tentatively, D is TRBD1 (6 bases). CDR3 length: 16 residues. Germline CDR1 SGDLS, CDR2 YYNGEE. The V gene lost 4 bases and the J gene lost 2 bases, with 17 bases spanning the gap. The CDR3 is CASSSPRTEVTDTQYF. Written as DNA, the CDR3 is TGTGCCAGCAGCTCACCCCGGACAGAGGTCACAGATACGCAGTATTTT.

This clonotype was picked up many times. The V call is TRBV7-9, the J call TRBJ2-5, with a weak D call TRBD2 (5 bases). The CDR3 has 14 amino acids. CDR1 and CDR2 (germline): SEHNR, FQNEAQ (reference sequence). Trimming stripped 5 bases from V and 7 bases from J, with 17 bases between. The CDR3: CASSPRTGDVTQYF. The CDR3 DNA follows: TGTGCCAGCAGCCCCCGGACTGGAGATGTGACCCAGTACTTC.

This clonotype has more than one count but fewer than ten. CDR3 amino acids: CASSPPTQNEQFF. CDR3 bases: TGTGCCAGCAGTCCACCAACACAGAATGAGCAGTTCTTC. The chain employs TRBV6-5 and TRBJ2-1; D gene unclear. CDR3 length: 13 amino acids. Trimming removed 5 bases at V and 7 bases at J, with 12 bases between. The germline CDR1 and CDR2 sequences are MNHEY and SVGAGI.

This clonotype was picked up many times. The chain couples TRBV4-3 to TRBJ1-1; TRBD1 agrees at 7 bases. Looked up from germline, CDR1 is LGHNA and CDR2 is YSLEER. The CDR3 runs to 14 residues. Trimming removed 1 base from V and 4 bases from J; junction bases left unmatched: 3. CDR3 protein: CASSQGPGGTEAFF. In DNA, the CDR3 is TGCGCCAGCAGCCAAGGTCCAGGGGGCACTGAAGCTTTCTTT.

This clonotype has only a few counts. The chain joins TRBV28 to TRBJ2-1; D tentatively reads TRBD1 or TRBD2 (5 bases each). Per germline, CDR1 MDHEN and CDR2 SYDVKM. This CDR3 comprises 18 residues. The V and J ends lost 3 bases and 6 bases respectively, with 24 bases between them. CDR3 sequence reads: CASSFRFGRGAPFNEQFF. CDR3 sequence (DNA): TGTGCCAGCAGTTTCCGGTTCGGGCGAGGGGCCCCGTTCAATGAGCAGTTCTTC.